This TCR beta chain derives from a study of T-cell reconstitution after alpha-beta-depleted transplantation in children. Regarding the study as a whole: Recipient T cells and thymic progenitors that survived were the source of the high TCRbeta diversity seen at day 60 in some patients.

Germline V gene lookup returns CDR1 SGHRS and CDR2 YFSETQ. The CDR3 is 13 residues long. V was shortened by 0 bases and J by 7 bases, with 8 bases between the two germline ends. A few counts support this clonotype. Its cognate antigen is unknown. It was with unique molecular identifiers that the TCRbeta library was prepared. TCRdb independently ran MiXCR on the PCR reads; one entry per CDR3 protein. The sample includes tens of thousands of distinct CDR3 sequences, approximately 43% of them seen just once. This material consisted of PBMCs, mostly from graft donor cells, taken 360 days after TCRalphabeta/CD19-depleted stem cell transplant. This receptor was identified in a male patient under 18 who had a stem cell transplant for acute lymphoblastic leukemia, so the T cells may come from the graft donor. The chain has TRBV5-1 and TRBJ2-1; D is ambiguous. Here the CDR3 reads CASSLAVGNEQFF. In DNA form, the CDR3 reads TGCGCCAGCAGCTTGGCCGTCGGGAATGAGCAGTTCTTC.